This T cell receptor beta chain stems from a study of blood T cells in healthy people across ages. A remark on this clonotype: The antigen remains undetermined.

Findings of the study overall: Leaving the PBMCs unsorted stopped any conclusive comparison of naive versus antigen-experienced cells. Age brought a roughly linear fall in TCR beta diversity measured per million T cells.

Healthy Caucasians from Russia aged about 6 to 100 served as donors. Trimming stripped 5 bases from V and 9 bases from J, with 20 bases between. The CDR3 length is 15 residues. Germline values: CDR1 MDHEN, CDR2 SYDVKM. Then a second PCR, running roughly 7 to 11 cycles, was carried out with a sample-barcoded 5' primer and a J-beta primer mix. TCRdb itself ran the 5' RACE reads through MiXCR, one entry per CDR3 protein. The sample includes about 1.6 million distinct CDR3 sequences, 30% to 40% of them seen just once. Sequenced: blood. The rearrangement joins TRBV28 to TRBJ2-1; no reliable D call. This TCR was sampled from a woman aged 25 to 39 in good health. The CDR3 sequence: CASSLGPTLMFEQFF. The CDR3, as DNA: TGTGCCAGCAGTCTAGGACCCACTCTTATGTTTGAGCAGTTCTTC.